The 19 T cell receptor beta chains below all came from one sample that was sequenced in a study of cytomegalovirus exposure and HLA in healthy donors. It was with 60 Vbeta and 13 Jbeta primers that the PCR ran. Clones were read by immunoSEQ multiplex PCR, and TCRdb kept only the in-frame ones, dropping some. This repertoire shows around 100,000 clones, roughly 71% found once; its top ten account for roughly a tenth. Source material: PBMCs. The receptors stem from a man aged 35 to 55 in good health and CMV-seropositive.

CDR3 amino acids: CAIKGPQGETEAFF. DNA for the CDR3: TGTGCCATCAAAGGTCCACAGGGGGAGACTGAAGCTTTCTTT. This chain uses TRBV10-3 with TRBJ1-1; TRBD1 matches at 8 bases. Germline lookup yields CDR1 ENHRY and CDR2 SYGVKD. The CDR3 spans 14 residues. The junction had 9 bases not matched to a gene; V was cut back by 7 bases and J by 5 bases.

The sample holds one count of this clone. The V call is TRBV2, the J call TRBJ2-2; 8 bases line up with TRBD2. Losses at the gene ends were 3 bases for V and 5 bases for J; bases not matched to a gene: 8. This CDR3 is 16 amino acids long. CDR1 is SNHLY and CDR2 is FYNNEI in the germline V gene. CDR3 protein: CASSDLTGGWTGELFF. The CDR3 DNA follows: TGTGCCAGCAGTGATTTGACGGGAGGGTGGACCGGGGAGCTGTTTTTT.

By share of the sample, this clone is medium-sized. This sequence joins TRBV28 and TRBJ1-5; D is unclear. This CDR3 comprises 16 residues. In germline, CDR1 is MDHEN, CDR2 SYDVKM. Trimming pared 5 bases from V and 3 bases from J, leaving 17 bases between. CDR3 in amino acids: CASSPTPTTYNQPQHF. The CDR3 DNA reads TGTGCCAGCAGTCCCACTCCGACAACTTACAATCAGCCCCAGCATTTT.

V gene TRBV2 combines with J gene TRBJ1-4, with unresolved D. The germline gives CDR1 SNHLY, CDR2 FYNNEI. The V end was cut by 6 bases, the J end by 4 bases, with 3 bases between. The CDR3 loop spans 11 amino acids. DNA for the CDR3: TGTGCCAGCAGATATAATGAAAAACTGTTTTTT. Translating gives CASRYNEKLFF. The variable domain in full, completed from reference TRBV2 and TRBJ1-4, reads EPEVTQTPSHQVTQMGQEVILRCVPISNHLYFYWYRQILGQKVEFLVSFYNNEISEKSEIFDDQFSVERPDGSNFTLKIRSTKLEDSAMYFCASRYNEKLFFGSGTQLSVL.

The chain couples TRBV30 to TRBJ2-7; tentatively, D is TRBD1 (5 bases). The ends were cut back, 4 bases at V and 2 bases at J, with 9 bases in the middle. Looked up from germline, CDR1 is GTSNPN and CDR2 is SVGIG (reference sequence). The CDR3 length is 12 residues. CDR3 nucleotide sequence: TGTGCCTGGACGCCAGGGACCTACGAGCAGTACTTC. Amino acids: CAWTPGTYEQYF.

The V and J genes are TRBV6-4 and TRBJ1-6, with TRBD1 matching 7 bases. Germline CDR1 reads MRHNA; CDR2 reads SNTAGT. The V and J ends lost 2 bases and 5 bases, in that order; junction bases with no gene match: 0. This CDR3 has 14 amino acids. The CDR3 nucleotides are TGTGCCAGCAGTGACGACAGGGATAATTCACCCCTCCACTTT. Its protein is CASSDDRDNSPLHF.

This chain uses TRBV7-9 with TRBJ2-7; 7 positions agree with TRBD2. CDR1 and CDR2 (germline): SEHNR, FQNEAQ (reference sequence). The CDR3 is 13 amino acids. The V and J ends lost 1 base and 3 bases, in that order; junction bases with no gene match: 0. CDR3 DNA sequence: TGTGCCAGCAGCTTAGGGGGGGGCTACGAGCAGTACTTC. Encoded protein: CASSLGGGYEQYF.

As concerns this clone: One end of the junction is discordant with germline, which a read error may explain. The gene calls are TRBV7-9 and TRBJ2-7, with D uncertain. CDR1 is SEHNR, CDR2 FQNEAQ, per germline (reference sequence). The CDR3 runs 13 residues. The CDR3 reads CSSSSVSSYEQYF. The CDR3 nucleotides read TGTTCCAGCAGCTCCGTTTCCTCCTACGAGCAGTACTTC.

The V and J genes are TRBV5-1 and TRBJ2-2; tentatively, D is TRBD2 (6 bases). CDR3 length: 14 amino acids. V was pared by 10 bases and J by 5 bases, with 18 bases between. Germline values: CDR1 SGHRS, CDR2 YFSETQ. The CDR3 DNA sequence: TGCGCCGGTGCCCGGGAGAGCGGAACCGGGGAGCTGTTTTTT. This gives the protein CAGARESGTGELFF.

The V call is TRBV5-1, the J call TRBJ1-1; 10 bases map to TRBD1. This CDR3 has 15 amino acids. V was pared by 7 bases and J by 0 bases, with 6 bases of the junction left unmatched. Germline values: CDR1 SGHRS, CDR2 YFSETQ. The CDR3 region has the DNA TGCGCCAGCTCCCCAGGGACAGGGGTGAACACTGAAGCTTTCTTT. This translates into CASSPGTGVNTEAFF.

The chain uses TRBV19 and TRBJ1-5; D may be TRBD1 (6 bases). Germline V CDR1 and CDR2: LNHDA, SQIVND (reference sequence). This CDR3 comprises 15 residues. The V and J ends lost 3 bases and 5 bases respectively, with 14 bases between them. CDR3 sequence: CASSITGNRDQPQHF. CDR3 nucleotides: TGTGCCAGTAGTATCACAGGGAATCGGGATCAGCCCCAGCATTTT.

J is TRBJ2-5 and V is TRBV5-4, with D possibly matching TRBD1 (6 bases). Germline assignment: CDR1 SGHNT and CDR2 YYREEE (reference sequence). The CDR3 totals 15 residues. The ends were cut back, 0 bases at V and 1 base at J, with 10 bases in the middle. The CDR3 spells CASSLEPGAQETQYF. The CDR3 region has the DNA TGTGCCAGCAGCTTGGAACCAGGGGCCCAAGAGACCCAGTACTTC.

The genes are TRBV5-1 and TRBJ2-6, with D possibly being TRBD1 (5 bases). CDR1 SGHRS and CDR2 YFSETQ come from the germline V gene. This CDR3 region has 16 residues. Between the trimmed V and J ends, which lost 2 bases and 0 bases, there was a span of 9 bases. The CDR3 bases are TGCGCCAGCAGCTTTCAGGGAAGCTCTGGGGCCAACGTCCTGACTTTC. Translating gives CASSFQGSSGANVLTF. Based on the CDR3 plus reference TRBV5-1 and TRBJ2-6, the full variable domain is KAGVTQTPRYLIKTRGQQVTLSCSPISGHRSVSWYQQTPGQGLQFLFEYFSETQRNKGNFPGRFSGRQFSNSRSEMNVSTLELGDSALYLCASSFQGSSGANVLTFGAGSRLTVL.

The CDR3 sequence is CASSLVSGEGVGETQYF. The CDR3 nucleotides are TGTGCCAGCAGCCTCGTTAGCGGGGAGGGCGTGGGAGAGACCCAGTACTTC. The V and J genes are TRBV28 and TRBJ2-5, with TRBD2 identical over 8 bases. CDR3 size: 17 residues. With V trimmed by 6 bases and J by 4 bases, 16 bases remained unmatched. Germline CDR1 MDHEN, CDR2 SYDVKM.

There are a few counts of this clone. The chain uses TRBV27 and TRBJ1-1, with D possibly TRBD1 on 5 matching bases. With 0 bases removed from V and 5 bases from J, the gap between germline ends came to 7 bases. Germline V gives CDR1 MNHEY, CDR2 SMNVEV (reference sequence). There are 13 residues in the CDR3. The CDR3 reads CASSLSGGTEAFF. CDR3 bases: TGTGCCAGCAGTTTATCGGGGGGAACTGAAGCTTTCTTT.

This clone has just a few counts. J is TRBJ2-1 and V is TRBV29-1; the match to TRBD2 covers 10 bases. The ends lost 1 base at V and 0 bases at J; junction bases unmatched: 12. The germline CDR1 and CDR2 sequences are SQVTM and ANQGSEA. This CDR3 contains 19 residues. CDR3 region: CSVEGVLAGEGGSYNEQFF. CDR3 bases: TGCAGCGTTGAAGGGGTCCTAGCGGGAGAAGGGGGCTCCTACAATGAGCAGTTCTTC.

This chain uses TRBV7-2 with TRBJ2-7; TRBD2 agrees at 7 bases. With V trimmed by 4 bases and J by 0 bases, 6 bases remained unmatched. Germline V gene lookup returns CDR1 SGHTA and CDR2 FQGNSA. The CDR3 loop spans 15 amino acids. CDR3: CASSSPSGSSYEQYF. CDR3 sequence (DNA): TGTGCCAGCAGCTCTCCTAGCGGAAGCTCCTACGAGCAGTACTTC.

This chain links TRBV7-8 with TRBJ2-1, with a tentative D call TRBD2 (6 bases). Trimming stripped 5 bases from V and 9 bases from J, with 20 bases between. The CDR3 sequence is 15 residues long. Germline loops: CDR1 SGHVS, CDR2 FQNEAQ. CDR3 in amino acids: CASSDPGLSAGEQFF. In nucleotides, the CDR3 is TGTGCCAGCAGCGATCCGGGACTGTCTGCGGGTGAGCAGTTCTTC.

Only a few counts were recorded for this clone. The chain carries TRBV29-1 and TRBJ2-1, with a tentative D call TRBD2 (8 bases). Trimming shortened V by 7 bases and J by 4 bases, and 17 bases separated the two germline ends. Germline CDR1 is SQVTM and CDR2 is ANQGSEA. The CDR3 is made up of 14 amino acids. The DNA for the CDR3 is TGCAGCGCGGGAGGGACAGTGGATTACAATGAGCAGTTCTTC. Amino acids: CSAGGTVDYNEQFF.